This T cell receptor beta chain was identified in a study of response to subunit inactivated influenza vaccine. Study-level findings and limits: The authors suggested that few new T cells are recruited per seasonal influenza vaccination.

TCRdb re-called the RT-PCR reads through MiXCR, storing one row per CDR3 protein. The sample shows approximately 500,000 distinct CDR3 sequences, 10% to 15% of them seen only once. In regard to this clonotype: Its antigen is currently unknown.

The sequenced sample was PBMCs from blood, obtained roughly 47 days after vaccination. The sequence was obtained from a man between 50 and 59 years old who received an inactivated influenza vaccine.

CDR3: CAWTTTTDTQYF. The DNA for the CDR3 is TGTGCCTGGACGACAACCACAGATACGCAGTATTTT. The chain uses TRBV30 and TRBJ2-3; D is undetermined. Germline loops: CDR1 GTSNPN, CDR2 SVGIG (reference sequence). The V end lost 4 bases, the J end lost 2 bases, and 7 bases lay between the germline ends. The length of the CDR3 is 12 residues.